The rows below give T cell receptor beta chains drawn from one sample of a study of blood T cell repertoires in COVID-19. TCRdb keeps only in-frame clones here, not all; method: immunoSEQ multiplex PCR. Of a few hundred thousand clones in the sample, 86% are singletons; the top ten hold over 3%. Sequenced sample: PBMCs or T cells enriched from blood (not recorded which). Receptors were obtained from a woman in her 50s in a cohort exposed to, infected with or recovered from COVID-19 (not recorded which). The CDR3 runs from the conserved cysteine through the conserved F or W. The D gene is left open where the match is weak. The size of a clone is reported for some rows only, either as once, few or many, or as a class for expanded clones.

NA	NA	TRBV30	TRBJ1-4	TGTGCCTGGAGTGTGGGCCAGGTCTTTCATGAAAAACTGTTTTTT	CAWSVGQVFHEKLFF
NA	NA	TRBV28	TRBJ1-3	TGTGCCAGCAGTACCTACCGCTCTGGAAACACCATATATTTT	CASSTYRSGNTIYF
few	TRBD1	TRBV19	TRBJ2-2	TGTGCCAGTAGTAGTACAGGGGGCGTAGGGGAGCTGTTTTTT	CASSSTGGVGELFF
NA	NA	TRBV15	TRBJ1-3	TGTGCCACCAGCAGTCTGTCTAGAAACACCATATATTTT	CATSSLSRNTIYF
NA	NA	TRBV5-4	TRBJ1-1	TGTGCCAGCAGCCCCAACCCCGGACAAGTGAACACTGAAGCTTTCTTT	CASSPNPGQVNTEAFF
NA	NA	TRBV5-8	TRBJ2-5	TGTGCCAGCAGCTTGGATATTTACCAAGAGACCCAGTACTTC	CASSLDIYQETQYF
NA	NA	TRBV12-3/TRBV12-4	TRBJ1-5	TGTGCCAGCAGTTTACGTAACTATCAGCCCCAGCATTTT	CASSLRNYQPQHF
NA	NA	TRBV10-2	TRBJ1-1	TGCGCCAGCAGTGGGGAGGGGGTGGCGGTTGGCACTGAAGCTTTCTTT	CASSGEGVAVGTEAFF
NA	NA	TRBV7-6	TRBJ2-3	TGTGCCAGCAGCTTAGCTAGGACAGCCACAGATACGCAGTATTTT	CASSLARTATDTQYF
NA	NA	TRBV6-5	TRBJ1-5	TGTGCCAGCAGCGACATGGTCAGGCAGCCCCAGCATTTT	CASSDMVRQPQHF
NA	TRBD1	TRBV30	TRBJ1-6	TGTGCCTGGGGGGACAGAATGGCCTATAATTCACCCCTCCACTTT	CAWGDRMAYNSPLHF
NA	TRBD1	TRBV30	TRBJ1-3	TGTGCCTGGAGTCTGGACAGGGGCAACACCATATATTTT	CAWSLDRGNTIYF
once	TRBD2	TRBV5-1	TRBJ2-5	TGCGCCAGCAGCCGGGGAGGGACTAGCGTTTCACAGACCCAGTACTTC	CASSRGGTSVSQTQYF
NA	NA	TRBV3-1/TRBV3-2	TRBJ1-1	TGTGCCAGCAGCCAAGTAGAGCCAGGCAAGCAGAACACTGAAGCTTTCTTT	CASSQVEPGKQNTEAFF
few	TRBD1	TRBV18	TRBJ1-5	TGTGCCAGCTCGACGAGACAGGGGCTCAATCAGCCCCAGCATTTT	CASSTRQGLNQPQHF
NA	TRBD1	TRBV27	TRBJ1-5	TGTGCCAGCAGTCGGCAGGGGGCCAGAAAATATAGCAATCAGCCCCAGCATTTT	CASSRQGARKYSNQPQHF
NA	NA	TRBV9	TRBJ2-1	TGTGCCAGCAGCGTGGGCCGGGATGCCTACAATGAGCAGTTCTTC	CASSVGRDAYNEQFF